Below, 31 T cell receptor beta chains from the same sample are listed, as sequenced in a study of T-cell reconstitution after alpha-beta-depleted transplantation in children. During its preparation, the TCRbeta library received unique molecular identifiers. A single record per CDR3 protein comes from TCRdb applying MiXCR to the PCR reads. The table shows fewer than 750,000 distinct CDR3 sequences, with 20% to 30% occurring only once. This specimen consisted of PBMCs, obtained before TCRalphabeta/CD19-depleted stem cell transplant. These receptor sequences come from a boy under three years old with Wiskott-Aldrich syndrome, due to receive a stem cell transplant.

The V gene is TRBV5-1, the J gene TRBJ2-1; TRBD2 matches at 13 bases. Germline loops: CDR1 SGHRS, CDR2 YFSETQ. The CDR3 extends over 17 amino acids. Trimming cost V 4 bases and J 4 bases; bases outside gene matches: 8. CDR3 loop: CASSHGLAGVWYNEQFF. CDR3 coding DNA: TGCGCCAGCAGCCACGGACTAGCGGGAGTCTGGTACAATGAGCAGTTCTTC.

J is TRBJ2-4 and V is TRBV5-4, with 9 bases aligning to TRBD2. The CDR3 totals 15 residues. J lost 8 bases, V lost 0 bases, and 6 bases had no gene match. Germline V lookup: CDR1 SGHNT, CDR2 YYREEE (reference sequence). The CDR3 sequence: CASSLVSGSGDIQYF. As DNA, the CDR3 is TGTGCCAGCAGCTTGGTTAGCGGGAGTGGGGACATTCAGTACTTC.

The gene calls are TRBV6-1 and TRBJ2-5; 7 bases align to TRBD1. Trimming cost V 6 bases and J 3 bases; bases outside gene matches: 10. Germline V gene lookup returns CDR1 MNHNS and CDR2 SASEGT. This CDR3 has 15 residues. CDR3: CASRPQGQTKETQYF. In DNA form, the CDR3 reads TGTGCCAGCAGACCCCAGGGACAGACGAAAGAGACCCAGTACTTC.

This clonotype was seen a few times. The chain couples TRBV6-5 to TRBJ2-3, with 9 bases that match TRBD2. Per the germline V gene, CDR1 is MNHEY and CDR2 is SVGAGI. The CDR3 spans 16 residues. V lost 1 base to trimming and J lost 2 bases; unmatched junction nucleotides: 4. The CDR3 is CASSYFPSGTTDTQYF. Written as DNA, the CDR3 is TGTGCCAGCAGTTACTTTCCTAGCGGGACCACAGATACGCAGTATTTT.

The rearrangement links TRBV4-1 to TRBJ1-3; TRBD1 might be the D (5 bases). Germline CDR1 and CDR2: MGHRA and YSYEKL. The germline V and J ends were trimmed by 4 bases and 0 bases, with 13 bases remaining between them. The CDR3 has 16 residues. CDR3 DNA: TGCGCCAGCAGCCCCGGGGCAGGAAACTCTGGAAACACCATATATTTT. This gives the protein CASSPGAGNSGNTIYF.

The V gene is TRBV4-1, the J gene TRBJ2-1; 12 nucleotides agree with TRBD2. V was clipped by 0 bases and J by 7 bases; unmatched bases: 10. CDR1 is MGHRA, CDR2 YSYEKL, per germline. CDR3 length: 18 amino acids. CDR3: CASSQEAQRLAGANEQFF. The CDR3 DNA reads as TGCGCCAGCAGCCAAGAGGCGCAAAGACTAGCGGGAGCGAATGAGCAGTTCTTC.

CDR3 amino acids: CASSAPGLAGVNEQYF. CDR3 sequence (DNA): TGCGCCAGCAGCGCCCCGGGACTAGCCGGAGTCAACGAGCAGTACTTC. The chain couples TRBV5-1 to TRBJ2-7; 9 bases map to TRBD2. The CDR3 runs to 16 residues. Unmatched junction bases numbered 13, after V lost 4 bases and J lost 5 bases. Germline V gives CDR1 SGHRS, CDR2 YFSETQ.

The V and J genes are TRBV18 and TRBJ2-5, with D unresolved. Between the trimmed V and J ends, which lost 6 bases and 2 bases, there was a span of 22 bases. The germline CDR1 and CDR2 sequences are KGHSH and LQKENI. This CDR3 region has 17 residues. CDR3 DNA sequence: TGTGCCAGCTCCCCATCACCCCTAGGTCCCCTTCAAGAGACCCAGTACTTC. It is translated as CASSPSPLGPLQETQYF.

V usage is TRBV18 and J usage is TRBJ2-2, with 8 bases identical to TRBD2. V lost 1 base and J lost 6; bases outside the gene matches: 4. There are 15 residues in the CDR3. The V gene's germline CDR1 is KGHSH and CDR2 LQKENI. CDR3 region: CASSPLAGPAGELFF. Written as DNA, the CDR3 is TGTGCCAGCTCACCACTAGCGGGACCGGCCGGGGAGCTGTTTTTT. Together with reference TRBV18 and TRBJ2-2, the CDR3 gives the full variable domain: NAGVMQNPRHLVRRRGQEARLRCSPMKGHSHVYWYRQLPEEGLKFMVYLQKENIIDESGMPKERFSAEFPKEGPSILRIQQVVRGDSAAYFCASSPLAGPAGELFFGEGSRLTVL.

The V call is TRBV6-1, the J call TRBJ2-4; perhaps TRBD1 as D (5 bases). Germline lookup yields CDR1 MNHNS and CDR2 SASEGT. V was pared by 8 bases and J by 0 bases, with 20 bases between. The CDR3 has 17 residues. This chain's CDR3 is CASARAPGGIAKNIQYF. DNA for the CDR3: TGTGCCAGCGCCAGGGCCCCCGGTGGAATAGCCAAAAACATTCAGTACTTC.

CDR3 DNA sequence: TGTGCCAGCAGTTCCGAAAACAGCGGGAGGCTCAACAATGAGCAGTTCTTC. This codes for CASSSENSGRLNNEQFF. The rearrangement uses TRBV13 and TRBJ2-1; 9 nucleotides match TRBD2. Trimming removed 6 bases from V and 5 bases from J; junction bases left unmatched: 14. Germline V gene data show CDR1 as PRHDT and CDR2 as FYEKMQ (reference sequence). The CDR3 covers 17 residues. The full variable domain, its missing parts supplied by reference TRBV13 and TRBJ2-1, is AAGVIQSPRHLIKEKRETATLKCYPIPRHDTVYWYQQGPGQDPQFLISFYEKMQSDKGSIPDRFSAQQFSDYHSELNMSSLELGDSALYFCASSSENSGRLNNEQFFGPGTRLTVL.

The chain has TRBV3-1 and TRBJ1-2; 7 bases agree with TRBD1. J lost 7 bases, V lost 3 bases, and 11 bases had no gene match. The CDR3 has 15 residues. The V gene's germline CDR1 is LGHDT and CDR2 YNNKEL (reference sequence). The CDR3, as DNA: TGTGCCAGCAGCCAGGAGGACAGGAAATCTCGTGGCTACACCTTC. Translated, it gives CASSQEDRKSRGYTF.

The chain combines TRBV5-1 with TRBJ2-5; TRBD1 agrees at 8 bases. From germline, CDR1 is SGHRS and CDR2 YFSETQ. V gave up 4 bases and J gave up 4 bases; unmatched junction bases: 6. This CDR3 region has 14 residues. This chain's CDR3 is CASSDLRGLETQYF. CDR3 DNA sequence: TGCGCCAGCAGCGACCTCAGGGGGCTAGAGACCCAGTACTTC.

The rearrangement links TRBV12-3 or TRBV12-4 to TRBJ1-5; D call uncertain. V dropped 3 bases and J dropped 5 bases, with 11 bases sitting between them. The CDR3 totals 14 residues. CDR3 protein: CASSLEREDQPQHF. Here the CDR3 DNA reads TGTGCCAGCAGTTTGGAAAGGGAGGATCAGCCCCAGCATTTT.

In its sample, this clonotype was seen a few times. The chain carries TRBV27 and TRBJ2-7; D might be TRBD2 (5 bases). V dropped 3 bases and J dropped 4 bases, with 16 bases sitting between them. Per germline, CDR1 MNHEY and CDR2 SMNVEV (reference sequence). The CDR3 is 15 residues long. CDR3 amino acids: CASSFPERKRYEQYF. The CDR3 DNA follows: TGTGCCAGCAGTTTTCCAGAGCGGAAACGATACGAGCAGTACTTC.

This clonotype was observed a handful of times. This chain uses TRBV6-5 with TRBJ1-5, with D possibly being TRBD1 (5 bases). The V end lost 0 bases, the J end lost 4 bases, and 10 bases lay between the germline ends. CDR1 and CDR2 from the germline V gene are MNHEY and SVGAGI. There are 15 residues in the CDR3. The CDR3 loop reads CASSYSRGGNQPQHF. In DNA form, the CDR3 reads TGTGCCAGCAGTTACTCTAGGGGAGGTAATCAGCCCCAGCATTTT.

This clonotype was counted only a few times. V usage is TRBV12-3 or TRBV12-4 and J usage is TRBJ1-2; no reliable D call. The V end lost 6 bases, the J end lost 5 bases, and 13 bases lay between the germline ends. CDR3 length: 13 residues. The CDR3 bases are TGTGCCAGCAGCCCCCTGCCCCGGTATGGCTACACCTTC. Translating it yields CASSPLPRYGYTF.

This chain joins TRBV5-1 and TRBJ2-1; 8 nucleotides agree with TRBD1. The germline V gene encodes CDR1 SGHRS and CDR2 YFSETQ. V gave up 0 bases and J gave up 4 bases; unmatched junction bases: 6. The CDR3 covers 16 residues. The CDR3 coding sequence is TGCGCCAGCAGCTTGGTAGGACAGGGTCAATACAATGAGCAGTTCTTC. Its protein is CASSLVGQGQYNEQFF.

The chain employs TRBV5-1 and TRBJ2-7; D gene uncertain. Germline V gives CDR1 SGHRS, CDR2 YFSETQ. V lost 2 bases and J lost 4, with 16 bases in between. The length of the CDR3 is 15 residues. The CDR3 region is CASSLKGVEEYEQYF. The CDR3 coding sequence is TGCGCCAGCAGCTTAAAGGGTGTGGAAGAATACGAGCAGTACTTC.

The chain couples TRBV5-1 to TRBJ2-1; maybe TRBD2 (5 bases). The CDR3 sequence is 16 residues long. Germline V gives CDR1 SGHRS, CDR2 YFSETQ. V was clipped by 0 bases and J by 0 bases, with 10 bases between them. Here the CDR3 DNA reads TGCGCCAGCAGCTTGGATGCGGGTAACTCCTACAATGAGCAGTTCTTC. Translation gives CASSLDAGNSYNEQFF.

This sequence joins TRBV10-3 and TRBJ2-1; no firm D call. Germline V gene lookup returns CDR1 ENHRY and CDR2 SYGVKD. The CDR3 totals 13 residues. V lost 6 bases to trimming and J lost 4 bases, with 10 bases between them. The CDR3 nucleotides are TGTGCCATCAGCTCGAAGGGTTACAATGAGCAGTTCTTC. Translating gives CAISSKGYNEQFF.

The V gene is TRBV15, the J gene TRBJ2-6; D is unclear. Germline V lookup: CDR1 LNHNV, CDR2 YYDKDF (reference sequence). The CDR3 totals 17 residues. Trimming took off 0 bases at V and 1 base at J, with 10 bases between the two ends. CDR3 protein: CATSRDRLGSGANVLTF. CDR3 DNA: TGTGCCACCAGCAGAGATAGGTTAGGATCTGGGGCCAACGTCCTGACTTTC.

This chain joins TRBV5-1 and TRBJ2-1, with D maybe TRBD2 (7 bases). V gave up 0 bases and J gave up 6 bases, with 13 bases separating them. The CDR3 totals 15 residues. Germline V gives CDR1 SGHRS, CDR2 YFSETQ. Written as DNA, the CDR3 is TGCGCCAGCAGCTTGGTGGCGGGGGCGCGCAATGAGCAGTTCTTC. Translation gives CASSLVAGARNEQFF.

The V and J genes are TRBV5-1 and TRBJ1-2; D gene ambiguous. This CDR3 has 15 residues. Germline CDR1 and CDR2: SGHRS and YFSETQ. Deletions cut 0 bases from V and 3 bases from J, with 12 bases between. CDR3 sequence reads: CASSLAPEEDYGYTF. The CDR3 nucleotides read TGCGCCAGCAGCTTGGCCCCCGAGGAAGACTATGGCTACACCTTC.

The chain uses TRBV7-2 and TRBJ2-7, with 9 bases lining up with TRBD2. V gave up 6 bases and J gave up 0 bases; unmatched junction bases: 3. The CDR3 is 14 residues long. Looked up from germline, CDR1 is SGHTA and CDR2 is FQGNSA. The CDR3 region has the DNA TGTGCCAGCAGACTAGCGGGCGTCTCCTACGAGCAGTACTTC. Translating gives CASRLAGVSYEQYF.

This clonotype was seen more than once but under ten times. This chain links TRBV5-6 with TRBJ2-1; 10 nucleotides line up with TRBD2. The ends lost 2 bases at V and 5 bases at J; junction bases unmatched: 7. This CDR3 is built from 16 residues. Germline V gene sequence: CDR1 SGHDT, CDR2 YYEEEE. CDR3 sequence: CASSLGKREGDNEQFF. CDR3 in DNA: TGTGCCAGCAGCTTAGGGAAGCGGGAGGGTGACAATGAGCAGTTCTTC.

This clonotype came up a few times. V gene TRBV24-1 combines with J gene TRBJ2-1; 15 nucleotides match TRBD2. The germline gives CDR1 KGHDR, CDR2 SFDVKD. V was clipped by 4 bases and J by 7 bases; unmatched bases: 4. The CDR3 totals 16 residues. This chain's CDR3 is CATSERGTSGRNEQFF. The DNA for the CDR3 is TGTGCCACCAGTGAACGAGGGACTAGCGGGAGGAATGAGCAGTTCTTC.

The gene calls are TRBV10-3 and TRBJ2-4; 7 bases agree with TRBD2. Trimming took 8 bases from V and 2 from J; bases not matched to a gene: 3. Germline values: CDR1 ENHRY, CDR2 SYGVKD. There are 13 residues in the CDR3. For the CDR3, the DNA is TGTGCCATCGGGAGGGTTTCCAAAAACATTCAGTACTTC. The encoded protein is CAIGRVSKNIQYF.

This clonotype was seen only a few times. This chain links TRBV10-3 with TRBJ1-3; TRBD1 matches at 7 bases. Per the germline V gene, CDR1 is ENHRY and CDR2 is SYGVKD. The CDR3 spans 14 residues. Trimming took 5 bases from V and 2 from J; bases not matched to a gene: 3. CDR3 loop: CAISQQGAGNTIYF. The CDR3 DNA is TGTGCCATCAGTCAGCAGGGGGCTGGAAACACCATATATTTT.

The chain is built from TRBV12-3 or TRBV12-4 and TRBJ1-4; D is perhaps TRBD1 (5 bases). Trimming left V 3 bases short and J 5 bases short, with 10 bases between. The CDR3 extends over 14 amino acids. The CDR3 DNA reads TGTGCCAGCAGTTTTGGGACGGTGAATGAAAAACTGTTTTTT. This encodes CASSFGTVNEKLFF.

The CDR3 is CASSLKAHEQYF. The CDR3 region has the DNA TGTGCCAGCAGCTTGAAAGCGCACGAGCAGTACTTC. The chain is built from TRBV7-9 and TRBJ2-7; no clear D. This CDR3 comprises 12 residues. Germline-derived CDR1 and CDR2 are SEHNR and FQNEAQ (reference sequence). The V and J ends lost 3 bases and 5 bases respectively, with 8 bases between them.